This TCR beta chain was sequenced for a study of OX40 agonist ivuxolimab in advanced cancers. The wider study: Previous treatment with anti-PD-1, anti-PD-L1 or anti-CTLA-4 therapy was allowed; 35% to 50% had received some. General study points: Averaged across samples, CD8+ T cells carried more expanded clones than CD4+ did. At 0.1 to 3.0 mg/kg, CD4+ and CD8+ blood T cells expanded clonally by week 6.

The CDR3 loop spans 14 amino acids. Germline CDR1 and CDR2: MRHNA and SNTAGT. Losses at the gene ends were 3 bases for V and 4 bases for J; bases not matched to a gene: 0. Comments on this clone: Antigen: not known.

This table comes from immunoSEQ multiplex PCR, and its TCRdb copy is limited to in-frame clones, with some not included. In the table there are some 70,000 clones, 80% of which are singletons. Blood sampling took place at baseline, cycle 4 day 1, and cycle 7 day 1. The chain carries TRBV6-4 and TRBJ2-3; 11 bases map to TRBD1. This TCR was recovered from an adult with an advanced solid tumor such as melanoma, head and neck, liver or kidney cancer. Sample: CD4+ or CD8+ T cells sorted from blood, taken in a trial of the OX40 agonist ivuxolimab. The CDR3 nucleotides are TGTGCCAGCAGTGAGGGACAGGGGGCAGATACGCAGTATTTT. Translation gives CASSEGQGADTQYF.